This TCR beta chain is from a study of PD-1 blockade in mismatch repair-deficient tumors. The V gene lost 3 bases and the J gene lost 4 bases, with 18 bases spanning the gap. The CDR3 totals 15 residues. CDR1 and CDR2 from the germline V gene are GTSNPN and SVGIG (reference sequence). Measured with immunoSEQ multiplex PCR; TCRdb has only the in-frame clones, and not every one. The sample consists of over 75,000 clones, about 84% of them appearing once. This sequence originates from an adult with mismatch repair-deficient cancer. V and J are TRBV30 and TRBJ1-2, with a tentative D call TRBD1 (5 bases). Here the sequenced sample was peripheral blood, taken 12 weeks after starting pembrolizumab. CDR3 DNA: TGTGCCTGGAGCAAAGACGGGGGTGGGTTCTATGGCTACACCTTC. This encodes CAWSKDGGGFYGYTF.